This entry describes one T cell receptor beta chain. This clonotype was picked up many times. It has no known antigen specificity. No base qualities exist here, and no much larger clone lies one base off it. Every donor in the study was a healthy Caucasian. Three pairs of female monozygotic twins, all aged roughly 18 to 29 years, made up the twin cohort. Peripheral blood mononuclear cells were used as the source from which RNA for TCR libraries was isolated. The data derive from a study of identical twins (dated by TCRdb to between 2015 and 2016). Study-level background: To test whether fetal clonotypes persist, this study deep-sequenced TCR alpha and beta repertoires from monozygotic twins, from unrelated adults of various ages, and from cord blood. To rule out contamination, the twin experiments were replicated at different times with different library preparation protocols.

CDR1 and CDR2 are drawn from the germline V gene: MNHNS, SASEGT. The junction shows trimming of 6 bases on V and 3 bases on J, plus 12 bases between the germline ends. The CDR3 runs 14 amino acids, cysteine and phenylalanine included. Of all the DNA, just the CDR3 is kept, 42 bases in frame from base 1. General findings and caveats noted by the study authors: Invariant T cells such as MAIT and iNKT could partly confound zero-insertion analyses, though diverse VJ usage argued against this for most clonotypes. Out-of-frame TCR alpha sequences shared between twins showed an excess of low generation-probability sequences compared with coincidental sharing between unrelated individuals. Because the same donors could not be followed over many years, the conclusions depended on cross-sectional statistical analysis. Abundant cord blood beta clonotypes had fewer insertions, young adult naive repertoires showed a similar but weaker trend, and memory repertoires showed no such trend. Recombination models systematically underestimated out-of-frame TCR alpha sharing in monozygotic twins but agreed with sharing between unrelated individuals. A weaker excess of twin sharing was found in beta out-of-frame sequences because the signal-to-noise ratio was lowered by fewer shared sequences.

Preparation of the library involved 5' RACE. Sequencing instrument: Illumina HiSeq 2000. Template switching introduced a universal primer binding site; the final cDNA contained a unique molecular identifier, enabling accurate counting of TCR cDNA molecules. Specific primers in the conserved constant-segment region were used to synthesize first-strand cDNA for TCR alpha and beta chains. To control for contamination, every cDNA library was double barcoded, receiving both a SMART-Mk sample barcode and Illumina barcodes. TruSeq adapter sequences along with Illumina sample barcodes were introduced in two successive PCR steps. The Illumina HiSeq platform was used with custom primers to sequence TCR alpha and beta cDNA libraries. In the source study's methods: Raw reads were processed with MiGEC to extract unique molecular identifiers, and MiXCR was used to determine CDR3 positions. Recombination models were inferred per individual with the repgenHMM and IGoR tools using an EM algorithm. The analysis of shared clonotypes was done with the tcR package in R, with sharing normalized by the product of cloneset sizes. To study raw recombination without the effects of thymic and clonal selection, out-of-frame nonproductive sequences were analyzed. TCRdb's own reprocessing of the public reads used fastp at Q25 and MiXCR and kept productive beta chains. Each CDR3 protein gets just one entry, which takes the most common genes and DNA from the rows behind it. It is TCRdb's table, rather than the study itself, that gives the V and J calls and clone size. This sample gives some 790,000 distinct CDR3 sequences in total; roughly 20% of them show up just once. Clones ranked in the top ten supply over 10% of the sample.

The same sample was also studied in work on T cells expressing NK-cell markers. Per the second study: Three sorted T-cell subsets (CD3+CD56+NKG2C+, CD3+CD56+NKG2C- and CD3+CD56-NKG2C+) from several donors had their TCR beta-chain repertoires profiled. Among the eight sequenced donors, only one was HCMV-seronegative, while the other seven were HCMV-seropositive. In several experiments an anti-gammadeltaTCR antibody was added to restrict sorting to alphabetaTCR-expressing T cells. In five to seven donors, the dominant CD3+CD56+NKG2C+ clonotypes were among the top 10 CD8+ clonotypes and accounted for about 1.0-7.5% of CD8+ T cells. Those dominant clonotypes were again the most abundant among CD3+CD56-NKG2C+ cells in several donors, at about 25-60.1%. It remained unclear whether the expanded NKG2C-expressing T cell clones were specific for HCMV antigens. The study sequenced eight donors, all healthy volunteers chosen at random: three men and five women. HCMV-specific IgG was detected in serum with a commercial ELISA kit to determine HCMV serostatus. Bulk peripheral blood T-cell repertoires were additionally sequenced from unsorted PBMC for 5 or 6 donors. MIGEC was used to demultiplex reads and group reads by UMI, and MiTCR was used to assemble and quantify clonotypes. Only TCR cDNA sequences supported by at least two reads were kept to exclude erroneous sequences. Downstream repertoire analysis used the tcR package, and clonotypes were matched across fractions by CDR3 nucleotide sequence plus V segment. Antigen specificity was annotated against VDJdb with VDJmatch, allowing one amino acid substitution in CDR3.

Sequenced material: PBMCs. The V and J genes are TRBV6-1 and TRBJ1-5; a tentative D match to TRBD1 spans 5 bases. This clonotype was sampled from a woman in her late teens or twenties in good health. The CDR3 protein sequence reads: CASRDRDVNQPQHF. The DNA is TGTGCCAGCAGAGACCGGGACGTCAATCAGCCCCAGCATTTT.